The 2 T cell receptor beta chains below all came from one sample that was sequenced in a study of molecular identifiers for immune sequencing clone quantification. TCRdb ran MiXCR on the PCR reads and lists one entry per CDR3 protein. The sample has over 600,000 distinct CDR3 sequences; 15% to 20% are singletons. What was sequenced was naive CD8+ T cells from blood, with Jurkat cell RNA spiked in. The subset here: FACS-sorted CD8+CD4-CCR7+CD45RA+ naive T cells. Source of these receptors: a human donor in good health. Some libraries in this study had Jurkat cell RNA spiked in.

This clonotype was seen ten or more times. The chain is built from TRBV14 and TRBJ2-5; possibly TRBD2 for D (6 bases). Trimming removed 2 bases from V and 5 bases from J, with 9 bases in between. The CDR3 totals 13 residues. Germline CDR1 SGHDN, CDR2 FVKESK. CDR3 in amino acids: CASSQFLAETQYF. CDR3 nucleotide sequence: TGTGCCAGCAGCCAATTTCTAGCGGAGACCCAGTACTTC.

This clonotype occurred many times. The chain combines TRBV3-1 with TRBJ2-2, with 10 bases lining up with TRBD2. Germline V CDR1 and CDR2: LGHDT, YNNKEL (reference sequence). Trimming at V came to 6 bases and at J to 7 bases, leaving 11 bases not matched to a gene. This CDR3 spans 16 amino acids. DNA for the CDR3: TGTGCCAGCAGTCGTAGTCTAGCGGGAGCTATCGGGGAGCTGTTTTTT. Translation: CASSRSLAGAIGELFF.